This T cell receptor (beta chain) was sequenced during a study of blood T cell repertoires in COVID-19. Background on the study: Samples taken during acute and convalescent COVID-19 were collected in the United States, Italy and Spain. Nucleic acid was either cDNA or gDNA, and it came from T cells, B-cell-depleted T cells, or PBMCs.

CDR1 and CDR2 from the germline V gene are SQVTM and ANQGSEA. The CDR3 covers 13 residues. The V segment lost 7 bases and the J segment 7 bases; nucleotides outside the gene matches: 4. Sequencing was performed with immunoSEQ multiplex PCR; in TCRdb, only in-frame clones are kept and a portion is missing. The repertoire holds under 130,000 clones, with 88% as singletons. This clone was detected once. The sequenced sample consisted of peripheral blood. The TCR was taken from a human donor in a cohort sampled during active COVID-19. This chain links TRBV29-1 with TRBJ1-6; TRBD1 matches 10 bases. In DNA form, the CDR3 reads TGCAGCGCCCGGACAGGGGGGAATTCACCCCTCCACTTT. The encoded protein is CSARTGGNSPLHF. Together with reference TRBV29-1 and TRBJ1-6, the CDR3 gives the full variable domain: SAVISQKPSRDICQRGTSLTIQCQVDSQVTMMFWYRQQPGQSLTLIATANQGSEATYESGFVIDKFPISRPNLTFSTLTVSNMSPEDSSIYLCSARTGGNSPLHFGNGTRLTVT.